Listed here is a single TCR beta chain. Its antigen target is currently unknown. One base away there is no much larger clone; base qualities are not given. The data originate from a study of T-cell memory formation after mild COVID-19 (dated by TCRdb to the early 2020s). For the wider study: TCR sequence clusters from the two donors were largely donor specific. In two donors, T-cell clones that expanded and contracted after mild COVID-19 were followed by sequencing TCRalpha and TCRbeta repertoires longitudinally. Two young, previously healthy adult volunteers, one female and one male, were included in the cohort.

The data were produced on an Illumina NovaSeq 6000. cDNA libraries for TCRalpha and TCRbeta were prepared by 5'RACE using constant-segment primers, with sample barcodes and unique molecular identifiers added. RNA was extracted from every sample with Trizol reagent. Amplification of the libraries took two PCR steps, and the second step added a second sample barcode plus Illumina TruSeq adapters. The libraries were sequenced on an Illumina NovaSeq using 2 x 150 bp paired-end reads. On the authors' methods: Demultiplexing of reads and collapsing into UMI-guided consensus sequences were performed with migec v1.2.7. Using mixcr v2.1.11, the UMI consensuses were aligned to TRA and TRB V and J templates and assembled into clonotypes. A clonotype was counted as expanded or contracted only when both edgeR and NoisET called the clonotype significant, with the noise models trained on biological replicates. edgeR calls used a false discovery rate-adjusted p below 0.01 and a log2 fold-change threshold of 1. As an exploratory analysis of dynamics, max-normalized trajectories of the 1000 most abundant clonotypes were examined by PCA with hierarchical clustering. Each responding clone was given a CD4 or CD8 phenotype based on the CD4+ and CD8+ repertoires, which had been sequenced separately. TCRdb reprocessed the public reads (quality trimming at Q25 with fastp, clone calling with MiXCR) and kept in-frame beta chains. Every entry covers one CDR3 protein and lists the most common genes and DNA from its rows. The V and J calls come from TCRdb's annotation, not from the publication. Present in this sample are about 470,000 distinct CDR3 sequences, around 27% of which were seen just once. 12% of the sample rests with the top ten.

Deletion took 2 bases off V and 0 bases off J, with a span of 14 bases between the germline ends. From its cysteine to its phenylalanine, the CDR3 spans 17 amino acids. Only the CDR3 DNA stays, 51 bases, in frame from base 1. The germline V gene (reference sequence) gives CDR1 as MNHNY and CDR2 as SVGAGI. General study outcomes and caveats: Contracting CD4+ clones were found mainly in CM and EM memory subsets, while CD8+ clones were enriched in EMRA. Only two mild cases were covered by the study, and larger cohorts that include severe cases with pre-infection samples were considered necessary. SARS-CoV-2 specificity was not confirmed for the second-wave clones peaking on day 37. Some responding clones were detected in pre-infection memory, suggesting pre-existing cross-reactive memory T cells joined the SARS-CoV-2 response. Clones contracting from day 15 to 85 had balanced CD4/CD8 phenotypes, while a second wave expanding from day 15 to 37 was biased towards CD4+.

Ficoll-Paque density gradient centrifugation was the method used to isolate PBMCs. The sequenced material came from PBMCs or a T cell subset sorted from them (not recorded which). The V gene is TRBV6-6 and the J gene is TRBJ1-5, with no reliable assignment of the D segment. The source is an adult woman who had mild COVID-19 (a few samples of this study predate the infection). The sample titles of this study are shuffled in the database, so cell type and time point are left out; the donor was told from shared clones. Here is the DNA: TGTGCCAGCAGTTACGGCTCCAAGACAAATAGCAATCAGCCCCAGCATTTT. The resulting protein is CASSYGSKTNSNQPQHF.